Listed below are T cell receptor beta chains from one sample, sequenced in a study of cytomegalovirus exposure and HLA in healthy donors. Produced via immunoSEQ multiplex PCR; TCRdb's table is partial and in-frame only. Here the sample spans 200,000 to 250,000 clones, roughly 80% being singletons. The sample consisted of PBMCs. The receptors derive from a man aged 25 to 45 in good health and CMV-seronegative. Both conserved end residues are part of each CDR3.

>TRBV9|TRBJ1-4
CASSVAPSLGTRNEKLFF
>TRBV19|TRBJ1-2
CASSIQGREDYGYTF
>TRBV9|TRBJ2-3
CASDSGGSTDTQYF
>TRBV7-2|TRBJ2-7
CASSLLQGARYEQYF
>TRBV4-1|TRBJ2-2
CASSQEDAGGISGELFF
>TRBV6-1|TRBJ2-7
CATGLGLYEQYF
>TRBV28|TRBJ2-1
CASNPVWDSRWNEQFF
>TRBV19|TRBJ1-5
CASSSRTGGFYSNQPQHF
>TRBV7-9|TRBJ2-7
CASSFPGQGIYEQYF
>TRBV19|TRBJ2-7
CASSITLEGLYEQYF
>TRBV27|TRBJ2-3
CASSDDRGQGTQYF
>TRBV29-1|TRBJ2-7
CSVRQGESYEQYF
>TRBV25-1|TRBJ2-3
CASSESQDTQYF
>TRBV6-5|TRBJ2-2
CASIPRTGTGELFF
>TRBV6-1|TRBJ1-3
CASSEGRRNTIYF
>TRBV25-1|TRBJ2-7
CASSSYRAGWIYEQYF
>TRBV19|TRBJ2-7
CATSGARGYYEQYF
>TRBV7-9|TRBJ2-6
CASSSGFLTNVLTF
>TRBV28|TRBJ1-1
CASSLLGGLNTEAFF
>TRBV19|TRBJ2-1
CASSILLAGGPPQKNEQFF
>TRBV7-9|TRBJ2-7
CSSSLDPADSPTYEQYF
>TRBV29-1|TRBJ1-1
CSVDREGDGMNTEAFF
>TRBV6-5|TRBJ2-5
CASRSRDRETQYF
>TRBV10-3|TRBJ1-1
CAISESFQGNTEAFF
>TRBV18|TRBJ2-2
CASSLDRAYGGELFF
>TRBV25-1|TRBJ1-1
CASKGQGGTEAFF
>TRBV4-3|TRBJ2-5
CASSQDLAGTQETQYF
>TRBV7-2|TRBJ1-2
CASSLGTGNYGYTF
>TRBV6-5|TRBJ1-2
CASRLTRAGGYTF
>TRBV28|TRBJ2-7
CASSDPGQATYEQYF